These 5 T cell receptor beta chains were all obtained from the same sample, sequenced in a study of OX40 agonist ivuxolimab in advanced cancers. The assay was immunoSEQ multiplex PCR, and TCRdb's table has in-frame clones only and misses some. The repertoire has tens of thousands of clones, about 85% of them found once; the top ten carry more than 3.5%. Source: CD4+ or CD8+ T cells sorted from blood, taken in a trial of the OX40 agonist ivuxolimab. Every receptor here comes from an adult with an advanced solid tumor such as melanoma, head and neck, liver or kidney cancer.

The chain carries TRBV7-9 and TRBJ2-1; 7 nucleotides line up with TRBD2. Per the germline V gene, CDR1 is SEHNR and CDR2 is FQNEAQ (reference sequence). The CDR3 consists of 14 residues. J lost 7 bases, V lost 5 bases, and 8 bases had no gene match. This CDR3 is CASSHLLSGNEQFF. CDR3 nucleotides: TGTGCCAGCAGCCATCTTCTTAGCGGGAATGAGCAGTTCTTC.

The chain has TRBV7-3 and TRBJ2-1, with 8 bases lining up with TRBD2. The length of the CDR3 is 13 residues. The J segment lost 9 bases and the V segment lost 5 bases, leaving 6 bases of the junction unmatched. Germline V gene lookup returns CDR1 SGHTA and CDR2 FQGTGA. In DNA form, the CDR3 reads TGTGCCAGCAGCCCCCTAGCGGGTGGTGAGCAGTTCTTC. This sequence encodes CASSPLAGGEQFF.

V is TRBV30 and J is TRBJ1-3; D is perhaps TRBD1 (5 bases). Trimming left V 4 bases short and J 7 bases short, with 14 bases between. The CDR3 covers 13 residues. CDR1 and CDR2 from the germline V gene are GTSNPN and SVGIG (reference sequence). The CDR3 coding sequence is TGTGCCTGGATAACTACAGGCTCGAACACCATATATTTT. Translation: CAWITTGSNTIYF.

CDR3 DNA sequence: TGTGCCAGCAGCCCCCGGAGACCAGAAGCTTTCTTT. This codes for CASSPRRPEAFF. V usage is TRBV7-9 and J usage is TRBJ1-1; D not resolved. The ends were cut back, 5 bases at V and 8 bases at J, with 12 bases in the middle. Germline V gene data show CDR1 as SEHNR and CDR2 as FQNEAQ (reference sequence). The CDR3 contains 12 residues. Variable domain in full (rest from reference TRBV7-9 and TRBJ1-1): DTGVSQNPRHKITKRGQNVTFRCDPISEHNRLYWYRQTLGQGPEFLTYFQNEAQLEKSRLLSDRFSAERPKGSFSTLEIQRTEQGDSAMYLCASSPRRPEAFFGQGTRLTVV.

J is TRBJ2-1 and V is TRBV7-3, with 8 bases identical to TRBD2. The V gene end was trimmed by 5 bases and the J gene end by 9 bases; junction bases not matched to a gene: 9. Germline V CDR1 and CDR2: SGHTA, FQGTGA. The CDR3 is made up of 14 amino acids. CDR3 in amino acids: CASSPGAGGGEQFF. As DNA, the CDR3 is TGTGCCAGCAGCCCCGGGGCGGGGGGCGGTGAGCAGTTCTTC.